One sample yielded the 32 T cell receptor beta chains listed below, sequenced in a study of blood T cell repertoires in COVID-19. Profiled with immunoSEQ multiplex PCR; TCRdb holds only in-frame clones, not every one. The sample has approximately 330,000 clones; approximately 86% are singletons. The sequenced sample consisted of PBMCs or T cells enriched from blood (not recorded which). All receptors come from a woman aged 40 to 50 with acute COVID-19.

The genes are TRBV4-1 and TRBJ2-3; 7 bases align to TRBD2. The CDR3 contains 17 residues. In germline, CDR1 is MGHRA, CDR2 YSYEKL. J gave up 2 bases and V 6 bases, and 14 bases lay outside the gene matches. CDR3 residues: CASRFEGTKRSTDTQYF. For the CDR3, the DNA is TGCGCCAGCAGATTCGAGGGGACTAAACGATCCACAGATACGCAGTATTTT.

The chain carries TRBV27 and TRBJ2-7; 7 bases are a match to TRBD1. CDR1 MNHEY and CDR2 SMNVEV come from the germline V gene (reference sequence). The ends lost 6 bases at V and 3 bases at J; junction bases unmatched: 14. This CDR3 contains 16 residues. The CDR3 loop reads CASSPLQGNVIYEQYF. The CDR3 DNA is TGTGCCAGCAGCCCATTACAGGGGAACGTTATCTACGAGCAGTACTTC.

This clone was seen only once. The chain has TRBV5-4 and TRBJ2-3; 12 bases match TRBD2. Germline V gives CDR1 SGHNT, CDR2 YYREEE (reference sequence). The CDR3 is 19 residues long. The V gene end was trimmed by 1 base and the J gene end by 8 bases; junction bases not matched to a gene: 17. DNA for the CDR3: TGTGCCAGCAGCTTGCATTGGCGGACTAGCGGGACCCTCGTGGGTACGCAGTATTTT. It yields the protein CASSLHWRTSGTLVGTQYF. The complete variable domain, with remaining parts taken from reference TRBV5-4 and TRBJ2-3, reads ETGVTQSPTHLIKTRGQQVTLRCSSQSGHNTVSWYQQALGQGPQFIFQYYREEENGRGNFPPRFSGLQFPNYSSELNVNALELDDSALYLCASSLHWRTSGTLVGTQYFGPGTRLTVL.

A remark on this clone: Other DNA sequences in this specimen translate into the identical CDR3. The chain has TRBV7-2 and TRBJ1-2; 9 bases line up with TRBD1. Germline V gene lookup returns CDR1 SGHTA and CDR2 FQGNSA. Trimming cost V 5 bases and J 5 bases; bases outside gene matches: 3. The CDR3 length is 13 residues. As DNA, the CDR3 is TGTGCCAGCAGCGCGACAGGGGGGTATGGCTACACCTTC. Its protein product is CASSATGGYGYTF.

V gene TRBV6-5 combines with J gene TRBJ1-1; 7 positions match TRBD1. V shed 9 bases, J shed 6 bases, and the junction held 7 bases outside the gene matches. The CDR3 extends over 12 amino acids. Germline CDR1 and CDR2: MNHEY and SVGAGI. CDR3 DNA: TGTGCCAGTAAACAGGGGATCGCTGAAGCTTTCTTT. This gives the protein CASKQGIAEAFF.

The J gene is TRBJ2-1, the V gene TRBV27; no reliable D call. Germline CDR1 and CDR2: MNHEY and SMNVEV (reference sequence). The CDR3 is 15 amino acids. Trimming pared 5 bases from V and 0 bases from J, leaving 11 bases between. CDR3 region: CASSRYLSSYNEQFF. The CDR3 DNA is TGTGCCAGCAGTCGATACTTAAGCTCCTACAATGAGCAGTTCTTC.

The J gene is TRBJ1-1, the V gene TRBV6-5; D might be TRBD1 (6 bases). This CDR3 is built from 12 residues. V lost 6 bases and J lost 10, with 15 bases in between. CDR1 and CDR2 (germline): MNHEY, SVGAGI. CDR3 loop: CASRQTGSVAFF. CDR3 DNA: TGTGCCAGCAGACAAACAGGGTCAGTAGCTTTCTTT.

The chain couples TRBV15 to TRBJ1-2, with TRBD1 matching 7 bases. The V gene end was trimmed by 6 bases and the J gene end by 3 bases; junction bases not matched to a gene: 7. The CDR3 has 14 residues. The germline CDR1 and CDR2 sequences are LNHNV and YYDKDF (reference sequence). The CDR3 protein is CATREGASDYGYTF. DNA of the CDR3: TGTGCCACCAGAGAGGGGGCATCTGACTATGGCTACACCTTC.

This chain connects TRBV15 to TRBJ1-1; tentatively, D is TRBD1 (6 bases). In germline, CDR1 is LNHNV, CDR2 YYDKDF (reference sequence). The CDR3 loop spans 16 amino acids. Trimming removed 0 bases from V and 1 base from J, with 12 bases in between. The CDR3 loop is CATSRETGGQNTEAFF. CDR3 nucleotide sequence: TGTGCCACCAGCAGAGAGACAGGCGGACAGAACACTGAAGCTTTCTTT.

The J gene is TRBJ2-1, the V gene TRBV19; 7 bases line up with TRBD2. J gave up 4 bases and V 4 bases, and 7 bases lay outside the gene matches. Germline assignment: CDR1 LNHDA and CDR2 SQIVND (reference sequence). CDR3 length: 15 amino acids. The CDR3 sequence is CASSTRDYGYNEQFF. The CDR3, as DNA: TGTGCCAGTAGTACCAGGGACTACGGTTACAATGAGCAGTTCTTC.

The chain combines TRBV19 with TRBJ1-1, with unresolved D. Trimming shortened V by 7 bases and J by 1 base, and 16 bases separated the two germline ends. From germline, CDR1 is LNHDA and CDR2 SQIVND (reference sequence). The CDR3 runs 15 residues. The CDR3 sequence is CASTSSTVTNTEAFF. The CDR3 nucleotides are TGTGCCAGTACCTCTTCTACAGTGACGAACACTGAAGCTTTCTTT.

This clone was recorded only once. This rearrangement joins TRBV10-3 to TRBJ2-2, with D possibly being TRBD2 (5 bases). The V end lost 0 bases, the J end lost 6 bases, and 5 bases lay between the germline ends. Looked up from germline, CDR1 is ENHRY and CDR2 is SYGVKD. This CDR3 has 13 residues. The DNA for the CDR3 is TGTGCCATCAGTGAGTCCGGGGCCGGGGAGCTGTTTTTT. Amino acids: CAISESGAGELFF.

The V gene is TRBV11-2, the J gene TRBJ2-7; the D is unclear. Germline CDR1 reads SGHAT; CDR2 reads FQNNGV. The V end was cut by 2 bases, the J end by 1 base, with 12 bases between. This CDR3 has 15 amino acids. CDR3 loop: CASSLLAGDSYEQYF. CDR3 sequence (DNA): TGTGCCAGCAGCTTATTGGCAGGTGATTCCTACGAGCAGTACTTC.

Of note for this clone: This sample includes further DNA sequences coding for the same CDR3. Written as DNA, the CDR3 is TGTGCCAGCAGCGTGGCCTTAAACACTGAAGCTTTCTTT. This sequence encodes CASSVALNTEAFF. The genes are TRBV9 and TRBJ1-1; D is undetermined. CDR3 length: 13 amino acids. Germline CDR1 SGDLS, CDR2 YYNGEE. Trimming took 2 bases from V and 2 from J, leaving 7 bases between them.

The chain combines TRBV28 with TRBJ2-5, with TRBD2 matching 12 bases. CDR3 length: 15 residues. CDR1 is MDHEN and CDR2 is SYDVKM in the germline V gene. V lost 5 bases and J lost 5; bases outside the gene matches: 6. This chain's CDR3 is CASSPGLAGRETQYF. CDR3 nucleotide sequence: TGTGCCAGCAGTCCCGGACTAGCGGGACGGGAGACCCAGTACTTC.

This clone was observed once. The chain joins TRBV5-8 to TRBJ2-5; TRBD1 might be the D (5 bases). The germline V gene encodes CDR1 SGHTS and CDR2 YDEGEE. V lost 0 bases, J lost 4 bases, and 7 bases lay in between. The CDR3 totals 13 residues. For the CDR3, the DNA is TGTGCCAGCAGCTTGGGACAGCGAGAGACCCAGTACTTC. Translated, it gives CASSLGQRETQYF.

The chain has TRBV11-3 and TRBJ2-2; 8 bases align to TRBD2. This CDR3 is built from 17 residues. The germline V gene has CDR1 SGHNT and CDR2 YENEEA. V shed 0 bases and J 3 bases; nucleotides not matched to a gene: 6. The CDR3 nucleotides read TGTGCCAGCAGCTTAGATAGTCAAGCGGGGGACACCGGGGAGCTGTTTTTT. Translated, it gives CASSLDSQAGDTGELFF.

The DNA for the CDR3 is TGTGCCAGCAGCTCGCTCTCGACTAGCGGGGTCACAGATACGCAGTATTTT. Protein: CASSSLSTSGVTDTQYF. The V call is TRBV13, the J call TRBJ2-3; 11 bases fit TRBD2. Germline V gives CDR1 PRHDT, CDR2 FYEKMQ (reference sequence). The CDR3 runs 17 residues. J gave up 2 bases and V 4 bases, and 8 bases lay outside the gene matches.

The gene calls are TRBV12-3 or TRBV12-4 and TRBJ2-1; 7 bases match TRBD1. The CDR3 has 12 residues. The junction had 5 bases not matched to a gene; V was cut back by 5 bases and J by 10 bases. The chain's CDR3 is CASSPDRAEQFF. The CDR3 nucleotides read TGTGCCAGCAGTCCCGACAGGGCAGAGCAGTTCTTC.

The rearrangement joins TRBV2 to TRBJ2-2, with 7 bases matching TRBD2. The CDR3 runs 16 residues. The germline V gene encodes CDR1 SNHLY and CDR2 FYNNEI. With 5 bases clipped from V and 5 bases from J, the junction kept 11 bases outside the gene matches. CDR3 region: CASSLRGGEGTGELFF. The CDR3, as DNA: TGTGCCAGCAGTCTCCGTGGAGGGGAGGGGACCGGGGAGCTGTTTTTT.

This sequence joins TRBV6-5 and TRBJ1-2; TRBD1 agrees at 8 bases. CDR3 length equals 15 residues. Per the germline V gene, CDR1 is MNHEY and CDR2 is SVGAGI. V dropped 5 bases and J dropped 2; count of bases not matched to a gene: 7. The CDR3 sequence: CASSLDRGGNYGYTF. CDR3 in DNA: TGTGCCAGCAGTCTTGACAGGGGTGGGAACTATGGCTACACCTTC.

V gene TRBV4-2 combines with J gene TRBJ2-1, with 15 nucleotides matching TRBD2. Germline lookup yields CDR1 LGHNA and CDR2 YNFKEQ. This CDR3 is built from 18 residues. J was trimmed by 8 bases and V by 2 bases; bases with no gene match: 10. The CDR3 nucleotides are TGTGCCAGCAGCCAACCGGGACTAGCGGGAGGTTTTTCATATGAGCAGTTCTTC. It is translated as CASSQPGLAGGFSYEQFF.

The rearrangement links TRBV5-6 to TRBJ1-1; D not certain. The germline CDR1 and CDR2 sequences are SGHDT and YYEEEE. Trimming left V 0 bases short and J 8 bases short, with 5 bases between. The CDR3 is made up of 11 amino acids. The chain's CDR3 is CASSLGREAFF. CDR3 in DNA: TGTGCCAGCAGCTTGGGCAGAGAAGCTTTCTTT. Full variable domain (remainder filled in from reference TRBV5-6 and TRBJ1-1): DAGVTQSPTHLIKTRGQQVTLRCSPKSGHDTVSWYQQALGQGPQFIFQYYEEEERQRGNFPDRFSGHQFPNYSSELNVNALLLGDSALYLCASSLGREAFFGQGTRLTVV.

In this sample, this clone turned up a few times. V is TRBV3-1 (or the pseudogene TRBV3-2) and J is TRBJ1-4; TRBD1 is a possible D gene (6 bases). The CDR3 loop spans 15 amino acids. V was pared by 1 base and J by 5 bases, with 11 bases between. The V gene's germline CDR1 is LGHDT and CDR2 YNNKEL (reference sequence). Here the CDR3 reads CASSQGQVGNEKLFF. The CDR3 DNA sequence: TGTGCCAGCAGCCAAGGACAGGTGGGAAATGAAAAACTGTTTTTT.

There are a few counts of this clone. The CDR3: CASRLWQGLTEAFF. CDR3 coding DNA: TGTGCCAGCAGGCTCTGGCAGGGGCTGACTGAAGCTTTCTTT. The chain links TRBV5-8 to TRBJ1-1; a weak D match, TRBD1 (6 bases). CDR3 length: 14 amino acids. Germline-derived CDR1 and CDR2 are SGHTS and YDEGEE. Trimming left V 5 bases short and J 5 bases short, with 16 bases between.

This chain uses TRBV7-2 with TRBJ1-6, with 7 bases that match TRBD1. This CDR3 comprises 15 residues. In germline, CDR1 is SGHTA, CDR2 FQGNSA. The V gene end was trimmed by 4 bases and the J gene end by 10 bases; junction bases not matched to a gene: 10. The CDR3 sequence: CASSSNRGVQSPLHF. The CDR3 DNA sequence: TGTGCCAGCAGCTCGAACAGGGGAGTGCAATCACCCCTCCACTTT.

The chain has TRBV19 and TRBJ1-2, with D unresolved. The CDR3 covers 15 residues. Germline CDR1 reads LNHDA; CDR2 reads SQIVND (reference sequence). Trimming shortened V by 7 bases and J by 4 bases, and 19 bases separated the two germline ends. The CDR3 bases are TGTGCCAGTAACCTTTTCGGGAAGAGGTTCTATGGCTACACCTTC. It specifies CASNLFGKRFYGYTF.

This chain joins TRBV7-2 and TRBJ2-3, with D unclear. Trimming cost V 5 bases and J 6 bases, with 18 bases left between them. CDR1 is SGHTA, CDR2 FQGNSA, per germline. The CDR3 is made up of 15 amino acids. CDR3 nucleotide sequence: TGTGCCAGCAGCCCGCAACTCCTTCTGAATGATACGCAGTATTTT. Translated: CASSPQLLLNDTQYF.

V gene TRBV5-5 combines with J gene TRBJ1-3; D is unclear. V was shortened by 1 base and J by 0 bases, with 8 bases between the two germline ends. From germline, CDR1 is SGHKS and CDR2 YYEKEE (reference sequence). The CDR3 has 15 amino acids. The CDR3 sequence is CASSLPLRSGNTIYF. CDR3 DNA sequence: TGTGCCAGCAGCTTGCCGCTGCGCTCTGGAAACACCATATATTTT.

This rearrangement joins TRBV5-1 to TRBJ2-6; 7 positions match TRBD1. V shed 0 bases and J 0 bases; nucleotides not matched to a gene: 21. This CDR3 region has 23 residues. Germline CDR1 is SGHRS and CDR2 is YFSETQ. This CDR3 is CASSLVYLGVPGTAHSGANVLTF. CDR3 bases: TGCGCCAGCAGCTTGGTCTACCTAGGTGTTCCCGGGACAGCGCACTCTGGGGCCAACGTCCTGACTTTC.

The V and J genes are TRBV5-8 and TRBJ1-2; possible D gene TRBD1, 6 bases. CDR3 length equals 15 residues. V lost 4 bases and J 4 bases, leaving 17 bases between the germline ends. Germline CDR1 reads SGHTS; CDR2 reads YDEGEE. CDR3 amino acids: CASSLHGEGGYGYTF. DNA for the CDR3: TGTGCCAGCAGCCTTCATGGGGAAGGGGGCTATGGCTACACCTTC.

This clone was counted a single time. The genes are TRBV5-1 and TRBJ1-2, with D hard to call. This CDR3 is built from 15 residues. The germline V gene has CDR1 SGHRS and CDR2 YFSETQ. The germline V and J ends were trimmed by 0 bases and 0 bases, with 9 bases remaining between them. The CDR3 reads CASSLDLSANYGYTF. The CDR3, as DNA: TGCGCCAGCAGCTTGGACCTCTCAGCTAACTATGGCTACACCTTC.